A selection of T cell receptor beta chains follows, all from one sample in a study of blood T cell repertoires in COVID-19. This table comes from immunoSEQ multiplex PCR, and its TCRdb copy is limited to in-frame clones, with some not included. Counted here are more than 150,000 clones, around four fifths occurring once; the ten biggest clones make up 5.2%. Sequenced material: peripheral blood. The receptors stem from a woman aged 25-40 years with acute or convalescent COVID-19. CDR3s include the opening cysteine and the closing phenylalanine or tryptophan. The D gene is left open where the match is weak. Size tells how often a clone was seen (once, few, many) or the class of an expanded clone, and some rows leave it out.

len	j_gene	abundance	v_gene	d_gene	CDR3nt	CDR3aa
14	TRBJ2-7	-	TRBV30	-	TGTGCCTGGAACAGGGGGGGGAGCTCCTACGAGCAGTACTTC	CAWNRGGSSYEQYF
13	TRBJ2-1	-	TRBV6-5	TRBD1	TGTGCCAGCAACCAGTACAGGGGCAATGAGCAGTTCTTC	CASNQYRGNEQFF
14	TRBJ2-3	-	TRBV4-2	-	TGTGCCAGCAGCCGAGCGGACTCCGAGAATACGCAGTATTTT	CASSRADSENTQYF
14	TRBJ1-1	few	TRBV2	-	TGTGCCAGCAGGGTACAGGGCTGGAATGCTGAAGCTTTCTTT	CASRVQGWNAEAFF
13	TRBJ1-1	-	TRBV28	-	TGTGCCAGCATCCTCGGGGGAGACACTGAAGCTTTCTTT	CASILGGDTEAFF
16	TRBJ2-2	few	TRBV27	TRBD2	TGTGCCAGCAGGCCCAGACTAGCAGGCTACACCGGGGAGCTGTTTTTT	CASRPRLAGYTGELFF
14	TRBJ2-2	many	TRBV10-3	TRBD2	TGTGCCACCGGGGGGTTCGCGAACACCGGGGAGCTGTTTTTT	CATGGFANTGELFF
13	TRBJ2-5	-	TRBV7-8	TRBD2	TGTGCCAGCAGCATCGCGGGGGTAGAGACCCAGTACTTC	CASSIAGVETQYF
16	TRBJ2-5	-	TRBV15	-	TGTGCCACCAGCAGAGGTGGGAGCCTCCTGCGAGAGACCCAGTACTTC	CATSRGGSLLRETQYF
16	TRBJ1-2	-	TRBV18	TRBD1	TGTGCCAGCTCACGACAGGGGACCCCAGCTAACTATGGCTACACCTTC	CASSRQGTPANYGYTF
15	TRBJ2-3	-	TRBV24-1	TRBD1	TGTGCCACCAGTGACCCAGGGGGCCACACAGATACGCAGTATTTT	CATSDPGGHTDTQYF
12	TRBJ2-7	few	TRBV7-8	-	TGTGCCAGCAGCGTACAGGACTACGAGCAGTACTTC	CASSVQDYEQYF
15	TRBJ1-1	-	TRBV21-1	-	TGTGCCAGCAGCACCAGTCAGGGATCCGACACTGAAGCTTTCTTT	CASSTSQGSDTEAFF
16	TRBJ2-2	-	TRBV9	-	TGTGCCAGCAGCCCCCAGGTGGTGGGCCTCACCGGGGAGCTGTTTTTT	CASSPQVVGLTGELFF
12	TRBJ2-7	-	TRBV27	-	TGTGCCAGCAGTCCTGGACATTTCGAGCAGTACTTC	CASSPGHFEQYF
15	TRBJ2-7	-	TRBV5-4	TRBD2	TGTGCCAGCAGCTTGGGTGGCGGGAGTGCCTACGAGCAGTACTTC	CASSLGGGSAYEQYF
14	TRBJ1-5	-	TRBV28	-	TGTGCCAGCAGAAAACCAAGGGGCGATCAGCCCCAGCATTTT	CASRKPRGDQPQHF
12	TRBJ2-7	-	TRBV28	-	TGTGCCAGCAGTTTAAGCCGCGGCGAGCAGTACTTC	CASSLSRGEQYF
11	TRBJ1-4	-	TRBV12-3/TRBV12-4	-	TGTGCCAGCACTCAGGGGGAAAAACTGTTTTTT	CASTQGEKLFF
15	TRBJ2-1	-	TRBV7-9	-	TGTGCCAGCAGCCAAGACGGGAGCTCCTACAATGAGCAGTTCTTC	CASSQDGSSYNEQFF
14	TRBJ1-5	once	TRBV6-2/TRBV6-3	-	TGTGCCAGCAGCCAAGCGGGGGGGAATCAGCCCCAGCATTTT	CASSQAGGNQPQHF
15	TRBJ2-7	-	TRBV7-3	-	TGTGCCAGCAGCTTAGAAGGGGGTATACCCTACGAGCAGTACTTC	CASSLEGGIPYEQYF
15	TRBJ2-1	-	TRBV5-1	TRBD2	TGCGCCAGCAAGGACGCAGCGGGGGGTTACAATGAGCAGTTCTTC	CASKDAAGGYNEQFF
13	TRBJ1-1	-	TRBV19	-	TGTGCCAGTAGTTTGGGGGGAAACACTGAAGCTTTCTTT	CASSLGGNTEAFF